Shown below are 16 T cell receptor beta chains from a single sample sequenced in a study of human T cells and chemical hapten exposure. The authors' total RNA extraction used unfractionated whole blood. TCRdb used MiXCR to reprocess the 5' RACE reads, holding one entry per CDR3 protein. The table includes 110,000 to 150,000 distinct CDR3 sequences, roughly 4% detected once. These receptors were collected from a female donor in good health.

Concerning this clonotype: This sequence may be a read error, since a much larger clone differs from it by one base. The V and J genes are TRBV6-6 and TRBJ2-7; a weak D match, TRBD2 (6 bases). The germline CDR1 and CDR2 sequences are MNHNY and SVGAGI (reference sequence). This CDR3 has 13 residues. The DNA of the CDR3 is TGTGCCAGCAGTTACCGAGGAGCGGGCGGATCGGACTTC. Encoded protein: CASSYRGAGGSDF.

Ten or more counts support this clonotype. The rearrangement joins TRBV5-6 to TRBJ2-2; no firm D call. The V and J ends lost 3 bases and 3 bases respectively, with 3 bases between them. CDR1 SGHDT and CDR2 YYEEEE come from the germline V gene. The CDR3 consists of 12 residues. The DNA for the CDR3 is TGTGCCAGCAGCTCGTACACCGGGGAGCTGTTTTTT. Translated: CASSSYTGELFF.

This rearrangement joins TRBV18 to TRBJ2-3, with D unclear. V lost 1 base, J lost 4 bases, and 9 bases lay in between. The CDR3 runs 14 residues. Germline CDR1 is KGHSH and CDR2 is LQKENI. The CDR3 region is CASSPQTWADTQYF. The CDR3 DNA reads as TGTGCCAGCTCACCACAAACATGGGCAGATACGCAGTATTTT.

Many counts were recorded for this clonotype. This CDR3 is CASSRGRLGAMNTEAFF. Here the CDR3 DNA reads TGTGCCAGCAGCCGAGGACGGCTGGGGGCCATGAACACTGAAGCTTTCTTT. V gene TRBV6-5 combines with J gene TRBJ1-1; D possibly corresponds to TRBD1 (6 bases). The CDR3 length is 17 residues. CDR1 MNHEY and CDR2 SVGAGI come from the germline V gene. V was trimmed by 6 bases and J by 0 bases, leaving 20 bases between them.

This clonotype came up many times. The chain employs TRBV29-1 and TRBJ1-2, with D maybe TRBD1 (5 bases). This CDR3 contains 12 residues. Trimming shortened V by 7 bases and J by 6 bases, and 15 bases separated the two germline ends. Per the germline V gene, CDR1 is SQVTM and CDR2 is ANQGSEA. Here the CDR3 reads CSGGGVLNGYTF. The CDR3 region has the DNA TGCAGCGGGGGAGGGGTATTGAATGGCTACACCTTC.

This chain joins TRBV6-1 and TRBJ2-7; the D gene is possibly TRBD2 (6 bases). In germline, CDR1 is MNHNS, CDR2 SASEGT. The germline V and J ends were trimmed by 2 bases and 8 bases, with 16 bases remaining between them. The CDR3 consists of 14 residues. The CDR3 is CASSENVGGVKQYF. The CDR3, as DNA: TGTGCCAGCAGTGAAAACGTCGGGGGTGTCAAGCAGTACTTC.

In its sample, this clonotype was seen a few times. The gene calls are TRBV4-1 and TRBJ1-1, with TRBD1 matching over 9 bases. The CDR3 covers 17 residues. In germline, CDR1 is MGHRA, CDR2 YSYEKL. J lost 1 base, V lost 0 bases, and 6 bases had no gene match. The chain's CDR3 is CASSQEAGQGWNTEAFF. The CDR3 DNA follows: TGCGCCAGCAGCCAAGAAGCGGGACAGGGTTGGAACACTGAAGCTTTCTTT.

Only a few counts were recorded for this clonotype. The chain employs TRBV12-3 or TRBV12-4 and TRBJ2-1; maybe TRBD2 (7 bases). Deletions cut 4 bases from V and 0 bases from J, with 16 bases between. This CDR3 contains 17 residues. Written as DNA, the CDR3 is TGTGCCAGCAGTTACGGCGGGGGCCCTAGCTCCTACAATGAGCAGTTCTTC. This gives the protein CASSYGGGPSSYNEQFF.

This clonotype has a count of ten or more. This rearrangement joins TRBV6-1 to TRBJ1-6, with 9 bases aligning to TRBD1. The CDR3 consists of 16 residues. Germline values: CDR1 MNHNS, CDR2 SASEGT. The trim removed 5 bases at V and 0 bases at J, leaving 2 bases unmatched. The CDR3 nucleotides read TGTGCCAGCAGTCCGGACAGGGGCTCCTATAATTCACCCCTCCACTTT. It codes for CASSPDRGSYNSPLHF.

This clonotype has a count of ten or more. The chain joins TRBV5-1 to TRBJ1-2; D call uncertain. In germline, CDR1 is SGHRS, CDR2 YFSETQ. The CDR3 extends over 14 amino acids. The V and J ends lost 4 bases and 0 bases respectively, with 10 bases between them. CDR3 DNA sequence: TGCGCCAGCAGCGGGGAACCAGCTAACTATGGCTACACCTTC. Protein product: CASSGEPANYGYTF.

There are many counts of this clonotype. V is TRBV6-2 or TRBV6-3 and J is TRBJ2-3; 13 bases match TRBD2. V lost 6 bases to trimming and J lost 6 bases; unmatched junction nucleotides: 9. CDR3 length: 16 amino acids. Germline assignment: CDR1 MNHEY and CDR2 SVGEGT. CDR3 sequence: CASSRGTSGMGDTQYF. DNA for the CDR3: TGTGCCAGCAGCCGAGGGACTAGCGGGATGGGGGATACGCAGTATTTT.

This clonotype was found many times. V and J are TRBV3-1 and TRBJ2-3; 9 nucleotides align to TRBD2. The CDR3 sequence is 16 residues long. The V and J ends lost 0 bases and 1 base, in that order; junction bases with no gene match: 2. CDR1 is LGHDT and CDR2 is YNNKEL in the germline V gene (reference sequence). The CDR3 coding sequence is TGTGCCAGCAGCCAAGAAAAGCGGGGGGGCACAGATACGCAGTATTTT. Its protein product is CASSQEKRGGTDTQYF.

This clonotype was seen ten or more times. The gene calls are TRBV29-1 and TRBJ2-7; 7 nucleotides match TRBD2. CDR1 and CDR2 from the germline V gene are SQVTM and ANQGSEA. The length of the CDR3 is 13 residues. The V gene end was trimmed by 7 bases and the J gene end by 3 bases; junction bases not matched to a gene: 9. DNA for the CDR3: TGCAGCGCCGGCGGGGGATTATACTACGAGCAGTACTTC. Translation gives CSAGGGLYYEQYF.

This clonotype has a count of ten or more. CDR3 residues: CASSQDGYTGELFF. CDR3 nucleotide sequence: TGTGCCAGCAGCCAGGATGGGTATACCGGGGAGCTGTTTTTT. The V gene is TRBV7-2, the J gene TRBJ2-2; D is unclear. Looked up from germline, CDR1 is SGHTA and CDR2 is FQGNSA. The ends were cut back, 5 bases at V and 5 bases at J, with 12 bases in the middle. This CDR3 has 14 amino acids.

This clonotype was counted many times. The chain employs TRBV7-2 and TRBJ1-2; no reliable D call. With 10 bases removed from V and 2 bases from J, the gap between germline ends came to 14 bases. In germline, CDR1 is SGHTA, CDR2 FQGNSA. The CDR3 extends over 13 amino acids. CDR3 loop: CANEPLPNYGYTF. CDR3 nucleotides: TGTGCCAATGAGCCCCTACCCAACTATGGCTACACCTTC. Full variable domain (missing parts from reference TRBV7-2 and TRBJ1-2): GAGVSQSPSNKVTEKGKDVELRCDPISGHTALYWYRQSLGQGLEFLIYFQGNSAPDKSGLPSDRFSAERTGGSVSTLTIQRTQQEDSAVYLCANEPLPNYGYTFGSGTRLTVV.

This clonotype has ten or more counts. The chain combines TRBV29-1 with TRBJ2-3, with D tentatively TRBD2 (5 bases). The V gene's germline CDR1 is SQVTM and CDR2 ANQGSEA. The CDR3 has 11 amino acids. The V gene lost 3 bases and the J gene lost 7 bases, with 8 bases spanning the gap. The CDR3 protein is CSVDTGNTQYF. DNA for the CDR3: TGCAGCGTTGATACGGGAAATACGCAGTATTTT.